This paragraph reports one TCR beta chain. The CDR3 length is 15 residues. The germline V gene encodes CDR1 SGHRS and CDR2 YFSETQ. The V and J ends lost 2 bases and 0 bases respectively, with 6 bases between them. The sample is drawn from a study of control samples from healthy donors and cancer patients. Some clones are missing from TCRdb's copy, which holds only in-frame ones; the method was immunoSEQ multiplex PCR. The sample has tens of thousands of clones, roughly 89% seen once; the top ten hold around 5.8%. The clonotype comes from a man aged 45 to 65 in good health. The source material was blood. The chain links TRBV5-1 to TRBJ2-6, with D unresolved. CDR3 DNA: TGCGCCAGCAGCTTCACGAGCTCTGGGGCCAACGTCCTGACTTTC. Encoded protein: CASSFTSSGANVLTF. Using reference TRBV5-1 and TRBJ2-6 for the parts outside the CDR3, the full variable domain is KAGVTQTPRYLIKTRGQQVTLSCSPISGHRSVSWYQQTPGQGLQFLFEYFSETQRNKGNFPGRFSGRQFSNSRSEMNVSTLELGDSALYLCASSFTSSGANVLTFGAGSRLTVL.